Reported below is one T cell receptor (beta chain). Sequencing used immunoSEQ multiplex PCR; TCRdb keeps in-frame clones, though not all of them. This sample carries about 1 million clones, 70% to 80% of them seen once, and the ten largest clones take nearly 1.5%. This sample stems from a study of shared clonotypes between healthy human individuals. The sample was memory CD4+ T cells sorted from blood. Documented subset: CD45RA-negative fraction. This TCR derives from a man younger than 35 in good health.

In DNA form, the CDR3 reads TGTGCCAGCAGGCCCACAGGGGTTAGCAATCAGCCCCAGCATTTT. This translates into CASRPTGVSNQPQHF. The gene calls are TRBV6-1 and TRBJ1-5, with 7 positions matching TRBD1. The ends lost 6 bases at V and 0 bases at J; junction bases unmatched: 5. Germline CDR1 reads MNHNS; CDR2 reads SASEGT. The CDR3 has 15 amino acids.